This TCR beta chain was sequenced in a study of human T cells and chemical hapten exposure. Time point indicated: patch test 1, 2 weeks after DPC sensitization. Specified treatment: therapeutic diphenylcyclopropenone sensitization with weekly scalp DPC. TCRdb independently ran MiXCR on the RACE reads; one entry per CDR3 protein. This table holds roughly 200,000 distinct CDR3 sequences, about 20% found once. The table lists this clonotype with a few counts. Germline CDR1 reads SGHRS; CDR2 reads YFSETQ. CDR3 length: 15 residues. The V end lost 0 bases, the J end lost 4 bases, and 13 bases lay between the germline ends.

The clonotype originates from a woman between 50 and 59 years old with alopecia areata. Some clones in this sample may be carry-over from other donors' samples. This material consisted of whole blood, taken in connection with sensitization to the hapten diphenylcyclopropenone (DPC). The rearrangement joins TRBV5-1 to TRBJ1-1; no reliable D call. The CDR3, as DNA: TGCGCCAGCAGCTTGGTGCCGGAGGTCGGCACTGAAGCTTTCTTT. Its translation: CASSLVPEVGTEAFF.